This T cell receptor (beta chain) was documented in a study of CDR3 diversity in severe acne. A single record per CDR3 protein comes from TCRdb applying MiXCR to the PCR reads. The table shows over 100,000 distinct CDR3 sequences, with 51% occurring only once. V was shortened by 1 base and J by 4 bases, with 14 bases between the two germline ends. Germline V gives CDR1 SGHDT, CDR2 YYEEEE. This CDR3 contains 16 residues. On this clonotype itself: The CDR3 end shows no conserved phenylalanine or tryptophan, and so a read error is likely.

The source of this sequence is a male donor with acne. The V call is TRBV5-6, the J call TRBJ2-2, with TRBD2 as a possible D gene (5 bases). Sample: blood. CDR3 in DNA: TGTGCCAGCAGCTTGCGGTTGGCAGAGGGCACCGGGGAGCTGTTTTCT. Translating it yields CASSLRLAEGTGELFS.